A selection of T cell receptor beta chains follows, all from one sample in a study of Graves' ophthalmopathy and Graves' hyperthyroidism. TCRdb independently ran MiXCR on the multiplex PCR reads; one entry per CDR3 protein. Of about 380,000 distinct CDR3 sequences in the sample, 15% to 17% were seen once. The sample consisted of peripheral blood. These receptors came from a young woman with stable Graves' hyperthyroidism. The CDR3 runs from the conserved cysteine through the conserved F or W. The order of the fields is D gene, clone size, V gene, J gene, CDR3 DNA, CDR3 protein. The D gene is left open where the match is weak. Clone size is not always given. Where it is, it says once, few, many or a class for expanded clones.

d_gene: .; abundance: .; v_gene: TRBV20-1; j_gene: TRBJ1-2; CDR3nt: TGCAGTGCTCCCTGGGACATCTATGGCTACACCTTC; CDR3aa: CSAPWDIYGYTF
d_gene: TRBD1; abundance: many; v_gene: TRBV20-1; j_gene: TRBJ2-7; CDR3nt: TGCAGTGCTAGAGAGGGACAGAGCTCCTACGAGCAGTACTTC; CDR3aa: CSAREGQSSYEQYF
d_gene: .; abundance: many; v_gene: TRBV14; j_gene: TRBJ1-2; CDR3nt: TGTGCCAGCAGCCAAGTTGACAGCCGGGGCTACACCTTC; CDR3aa: CASSQVDSRGYTF
d_gene: TRBD1; abundance: many; v_gene: TRBV11-2; j_gene: TRBJ2-7; CDR3nt: TGTGCCAGCAGCCACGGGACAGGAGGCTACGAGCAGTACTTC; CDR3aa: CASSHGTGGYEQYF
d_gene: .; abundance: many; v_gene: TRBV18; j_gene: TRBJ1-1; CDR3nt: TGTGCCAGCTCACAACAGGGTGACACTGAAGCTTTCTTT; CDR3aa: CASSQQGDTEAFF
d_gene: TRBD2; abundance: .; v_gene: TRBV20-1; j_gene: TRBJ2-2; CDR3nt: TGCAGTGCTTTCCCCGGGTGGCGGGGGGGCAGGGCCGGGGAGCTGTTTTTT; CDR3aa: CSAFPGWRGGRAGELFF
d_gene: .; abundance: many; v_gene: TRBV5-1; j_gene: TRBJ2-7; CDR3nt: TGCGCCAGCAGCTTGGAGCCAGTTCAAGGCTACGAGCAGTACTTC; CDR3aa: CASSLEPVQGYEQYF
d_gene: .; abundance: .; v_gene: TRBV9; j_gene: TRBJ1-1; CDR3nt: TGTGCCAGCAGCGTACAGGGCGGACGAACTGAAGCTTTCTTT; CDR3aa: CASSVQGGRTEAFF
d_gene: .; abundance: many; v_gene: TRBV12-3/TRBV12-4; j_gene: TRBJ1-2; CDR3nt: TGTGCCAGCAGTTACCGACAAATGGGCTACACCTTC; CDR3aa: CASSYRQMGYTF
d_gene: .; abundance: many; v_gene: TRBV5-1; j_gene: TRBJ1-1; CDR3nt: TGCGCCAGCAGCTTCCAGGGAAGGGACACTGAAGCTTTCTTT; CDR3aa: CASSFQGRDTEAFF
d_gene: .; abundance: many; v_gene: TRBV10-3; j_gene: TRBJ2-2; CDR3nt: TGTGCCTCCGGGGGTGTGAACACCGGGGAGCTGTTTTTT; CDR3aa: CASGGVNTGELFF
d_gene: .; abundance: .; v_gene: TRBV6-1; j_gene: TRBJ2-7; CDR3nt: TGTGCCAGCAGTCAAAACCGGGACGCTTACGAGCAGTACTTC; CDR3aa: CASSQNRDAYEQYF
d_gene: TRBD2; abundance: .; v_gene: TRBV7-8; j_gene: TRBJ2-4; CDR3nt: TGTGCCAGCAGCCTCCGGAGCGGGGGGGCCTTTGGAAACATTAAGTACTTC; CDR3aa: CASSLRSGGAFGNIKYF
d_gene: TRBD1; abundance: many; v_gene: TRBV28; j_gene: TRBJ1-2; CDR3nt: TGTGCCAGCAGTTCCTTAGGGACAGACAACTATGGCTACACCTTC; CDR3aa: CASSSLGTDNYGYTF
d_gene: TRBD2; abundance: .; v_gene: TRBV6-1; j_gene: TRBJ2-3; CDR3nt: TGTGCCAGCAGACAAGGGAGGGCTCCGGCAGATACGCAGTATTTT; CDR3aa: CASRQGRAPADTQYF
d_gene: .; abundance: many; v_gene: TRBV7-6; j_gene: TRBJ2-7; CDR3nt: TGTGCCAGCAGCTTAGCGGCGGGGGCCTCCTACGAGCAGTACTTC; CDR3aa: CASSLAAGASYEQYF